The clone carrying this TCR beta chain has a handful of counts. The CDR3 runs 12 residues. V was pared by 3 bases and J by 12 bases, with 3 bases of the junction left unmatched. Per germline, CDR1 MDHEN and CDR2 SYDVKM. The data originate from a study of sequential checkpoint blockade in melanoma. Sample treatment: randomized to nivolumab then ipilimumab (arm A) or the reverse (arm B). The table came from immunoSEQ multiplex PCR; TCRdb's copy has only in-frame clones and leaves some out. The data show some 490 clones, about 22% seen once. J is TRBJ2-1 and V is TRBV28; 9 bases align to TRBD2. Sequencing was performed on tumor tissue (inferred from file names), taken from a patient given nivolumab and ipilimumab in sequence. The origin of this receptor is a human donor with melanoma. Here the CDR3 reads CASSFLAGTQFF. The CDR3 nucleotides are TGTGCCAGCAGTTTCCTAGCGGGAACGCAGTTCTTC.